What follows are 25 T cell receptor beta chains derived from one specimen sequenced in a study of shared clonotypes between healthy human individuals (dated by TCRdb to 2020 to 2021). CD8 naive samples consisted of CD45RO-negative cells that were positively selected for CCR7, yielding a CD45RA+CCR7+ population without TemRA cells. Libraries came from the immunoSEQ multiplex PCR assay. Held by TCRdb, this immuneACCESS table contains in-frame sequences only and omits some clones. Under half of the omission traces to an unresolved V gene where checked; the cause of the rest is unknown. The sample table contains around 1,900,000 clones; only one count was recorded for just over 90% of them. About 1.6% of the sample is held by the ten biggest clonotypes. Material for sequencing was naive CD8+ T cells from PBMCs. This specimen's cell subset or site label, per the study, means: CD45RA+CCR7+. The receptors shown here come from a young man in good health. Some clones in this sample may be carry-over from other donors' samples.

V gene TRBV14 combines with J gene TRBJ2-3; 11 positions agree with TRBD2. The CDR3 spans 18 residues. The germline V gene encodes CDR1 SGHDN and CDR2 FVKESK. Germline trimming cut 4 bases from V and 2 bases from J; bases unmatched to any gene: 11. This CDR3 reads CASSRRTGTSGYTDTQYF. The CDR3 coding sequence is TGTGCCAGCAGCCGACGGACCGGGACTAGCGGATACACAGATACGCAGTATTTT.

This chain links TRBV4-1 with TRBJ2-7; D is possibly TRBD2 (5 bases). V was shortened by 1 base and J by 1 base, with 8 bases between the two germline ends. The CDR3 loop spans 14 amino acids. In germline, CDR1 is MGHRA, CDR2 YSYEKL. The DNA for the CDR3 is TGCGCCAGCAGCCAAGTAACTAGATCCTACGAGCAGTACTTC. Translated, it gives CASSQVTRSYEQYF.

This clone showed up just once. V is TRBV7-3 and J is TRBJ2-2, with a tentative D call TRBD1 (7 bases). CDR1 is SGHTA, CDR2 FQGTGA, per germline. The V gene lost 5 bases and the J gene lost 4 bases, with 17 bases spanning the gap. The CDR3 extends over 16 amino acids. The CDR3 DNA reads TGTGCCAGCAGCCCCCAGGGCCAGGGGGGCACCGGGGAGCTGTTTTTT. Its translation is CASSPQGQGGTGELFF.

The CDR3 here is CASSRGREGELFF. The CDR3 DNA is TGTGCCAGCAGCAGGGGGAGGGAAGGGGAGCTGTTTTTT. The chain combines TRBV9 with TRBJ2-2; possibly TRBD2 for D (7 bases). Germline lookup yields CDR1 SGDLS and CDR2 YYNGEE. Trimming took 4 bases from V and 8 from J, leaving 12 bases between them. The CDR3 consists of 13 residues.

The rearrangement joins TRBV6-1 to TRBJ2-7; D might be TRBD2 (5 bases). Per the germline V gene, CDR1 is MNHNS and CDR2 is SASEGT. This CDR3 has 17 amino acids. V was pared by 0 bases and J by 1 base, with 16 bases between. The CDR3 region has the DNA TGTGCCAGCAGTGAAGCGATGGGAGTAACCTATTCCTACGAGCAGTACTTC. Encoded protein: CASSEAMGVTYSYEQYF.

This chain joins TRBV6-1 and TRBJ1-5; D ambiguous. The CDR3 contains 16 residues. Trimming pared 3 bases from V and 0 bases from J, leaving 12 bases between. The germline V gene has CDR1 MNHNS and CDR2 SASEGT. This CDR3 is CASSDWLLVSNQPQHF. Here the CDR3 DNA reads TGTGCCAGCAGTGATTGGTTACTCGTTAGCAATCAGCCCCAGCATTTT.

About this clone itself: Distinct nucleotide sequences in the sample also encode this CDR3. J is TRBJ2-2 and V is TRBV5-1, with no clear D. Germline CDR1 SGHRS, CDR2 YFSETQ. The CDR3 spans 12 residues. The V end lost 4 bases, the J end lost 6 bases, and 7 bases lay between the germline ends. The CDR3 coding sequence is TGCGCCAGCAGCCTTAGTGCCGGGGAGCTGTTTTTT. Translated, it gives CASSLSAGELFF.

The V call is TRBV29-1, the J call TRBJ1-1, with D uncertain. The germline V gene has CDR1 SQVTM and CDR2 ANQGSEA. V lost 1 base and J 7 bases, leaving 7 bases between the germline ends. This CDR3 is 11 amino acids long. The CDR3 loop reads CSVEVGNEAFF. Written as DNA, the CDR3 is TGCAGCGTTGAAGTGGGAAATGAAGCTTTCTTT.

The rearrangement uses TRBV7-2 and TRBJ1-2, with D maybe TRBD1 (6 bases). This CDR3 comprises 15 residues. V lost 3 bases to trimming and J lost 4 bases, with 15 bases between them. Germline V gene data show CDR1 as SGHTA and CDR2 as FQGNSA. In DNA, the CDR3 is TGTGCCAGCAGCTTTCCAAAGACAGGCTCCTATGGCTACACCTTC. Its translation is CASSFPKTGSYGYTF.

The CDR3 loop reads CASSIEGPETQYF. In nucleotides, the CDR3 is TGCGCCAGCAGCATAGAGGGTCCAGAGACCCAGTACTTC. The V gene is TRBV5-1, the J gene TRBJ2-5, with a weak D call TRBD2 (5 bases). In germline, CDR1 is SGHRS, CDR2 YFSETQ. The V and J ends lost 4 bases and 4 bases respectively, with 11 bases between them. The CDR3 loop spans 13 amino acids.

The chain employs TRBV5-1 and TRBJ2-3; tentative D call: TRBD1 (6 bases). V shed 0 bases and J shed 5 bases, with 28 bases lying between them. Germline-derived CDR1 and CDR2 are SGHRS and YFSETQ. The CDR3 spans 20 residues. The CDR3 spells CASSLAGRGGSSLKLDTQYF. In DNA form, the CDR3 reads TGCGCCAGCAGCTTGGCCGGCAGGGGTGGCTCTTCTCTCAAGCTAGATACGCAGTATTTT.

This rearrangement joins TRBV6-5 to TRBJ2-3; maybe TRBD2 (5 bases). Trimming took 6 bases from V and 0 from J, leaving 7 bases between them. This CDR3 region has 13 residues. Germline assignment: CDR1 MNHEY and CDR2 SVGAGI. The DNA of the CDR3 is TGTGCCAGCAGGGGCGGGAGCACAGATACGCAGTATTTT. This gives the protein CASRGGSTDTQYF.

This rearrangement joins TRBV27 to TRBJ1-4; D might be TRBD1 (5 bases). The ends were cut back, 3 bases at V and 4 bases at J, with 15 bases in the middle. Germline V gene sequence: CDR1 MNHEY, CDR2 SMNVEV (reference sequence). CDR3 length: 16 residues. The CDR3 spells CASSFWGKGSNEKLFF. The CDR3 DNA reads as TGTGCCAGCAGTTTTTGGGGCAAGGGGAGTAATGAAAAACTGTTTTTT. Drawing the rest from reference TRBV27 and TRBJ1-4, the complete variable domain is EAQVTQNPRYLITVTGKKLTVTCSQNMNHEYMSWYRQDPGLGLRQIYYSMNVEVTDKGDVPEGYKVSRKEKRNFPLILESPSPNQTSLYFCASSFWGKGSNEKLFFGSGTQLSVL.

The chain recombines TRBV27 with TRBJ2-1; 10 nucleotides line up with TRBD1. Trimming at V came to 10 bases and at J to 5 bases, leaving 5 bases not matched to a gene. The CDR3 runs 13 residues. In germline, CDR1 is MNHEY, CDR2 SMNVEV (reference sequence). The CDR3 here is CATKDRGDNEQFF. Written as DNA, the CDR3 is TGTGCCACCAAGGACAGGGGGGACAATGAGCAGTTCTTC.

Turning to this clone: The same CDR3 also results from other DNA sequences found in this sample. The J gene is TRBJ1-2, the V gene TRBV5-1; D is possibly TRBD1 (6 bases). This CDR3 is built from 14 residues. The V end lost 4 bases, the J end lost 2 bases, and 12 bases lay between the germline ends. CDR1 is SGHRS, CDR2 YFSETQ, per germline. The CDR3 nucleotides read TGCGCCAGCAGCCCCCGAACAGGGAACTATGGCTACACCTTC. Protein: CASSPRTGNYGYTF.

This clone has a single count. The chain carries TRBV27 and TRBJ2-7; TRBD2 might be the D (6 bases). The germline gives CDR1 MNHEY, CDR2 SMNVEV (reference sequence). The V gene lost 1 base and the J gene lost 4 bases, with 14 bases spanning the gap. This CDR3 spans 15 amino acids. The CDR3 sequence is CASSLLNGGGYEQYF. DNA for the CDR3: TGTGCCAGCAGTTTATTGAACGGAGGAGGGTACGAGCAGTACTTC.

The chain employs TRBV6-5 and TRBJ1-1; D gene unclear. V dropped 6 bases and J dropped 5 bases, with 13 bases sitting between them. The V gene's germline CDR1 is MNHEY and CDR2 SVGAGI. The length of the CDR3 is 13 residues. This CDR3 reads CASSNAGRTEAFF. The CDR3 coding sequence is TGTGCCAGCAGCAACGCCGGGCGGACTGAAGCTTTCTTT.

The sample holds one count of this clone. The chain employs TRBV28 and TRBJ2-5; TRBD2 might be the D (6 bases). The V gene's germline CDR1 is MDHEN and CDR2 SYDVKM. The CDR3 is 12 residues long. V was pared by 7 bases and J by 5 bases, with 11 bases between. CDR3 sequence (DNA): TGTGCCAGCAAAAAAGGAGGGGAGACCCAGTACTTC. It is translated as CASKKGGETQYF.

This sequence joins TRBV29-1 and TRBJ1-1, with a weak D call TRBD1 (5 bases). This CDR3 comprises 13 residues. V was clipped by 6 bases and J by 4 bases, with 15 bases between them. Per the germline V gene, CDR1 is SQVTM and CDR2 is ANQGSEA. CDR3 DNA sequence: TGCAGCGTAGCCCCATCAGGGTTCACTGAAGCTTTCTTT. Protein: CSVAPSGFTEAFF.

The CDR3 DNA sequence: TGTGCCAGCAGTTGGACCCACGTCAAACTGTGGGAAGCTTTCTTT. Its protein is CASSWTHVKLWEAFF. The gene calls are TRBV21-1 and TRBJ1-1. TRBV21-1 is assigned pseudogene status. The length of the CDR3 is 15 residues.

The CDR3 DNA sequence: TGTGCCAGCGAAGTCGGTACCGTGACAGGGGGCGAGCAGTACTTC. Translating it yields CASEVGTVTGGEQYF. The V gene is TRBV28, the J gene TRBJ2-7; 9 nucleotides agree with TRBD1. CDR1 is MDHEN and CDR2 is SYDVKM in the germline V gene. CDR3 length: 15 residues. With V trimmed by 8 bases and J by 6 bases, 14 bases remained unmatched.

This clone has only one observation. This sample includes further DNA sequences coding for the same CDR3. This chain uses TRBV27 with TRBJ2-3; 7 bases map to TRBD2. Germline V gene data show CDR1 as MNHEY and CDR2 as SMNVEV (reference sequence). V was clipped by 3 bases and J by 4 bases; unmatched bases: 1. This CDR3 comprises 13 residues. CDR3: CASSFRGADTQYF. The CDR3 DNA follows: TGTGCCAGCAGTTTTCGGGGGGCAGATACGCAGTATTTT.

This chain joins TRBV7-9 and TRBJ1-2; D is uncertain. Per germline, CDR1 SEHNR and CDR2 FQNEAQ (reference sequence). The CDR3 length is 16 residues. Trimming shortened V by 5 bases and J by 4 bases, and 20 bases separated the two germline ends. The CDR3 DNA follows: TGTGCCAGCAGCGATAGCGGTGGTTGGGGAAGCTATGGCTACACCTTC. Translating gives CASSDSGGWGSYGYTF.

The genes are TRBV28 and TRBJ1-2; D may be TRBD1 (6 bases). V lost 5 bases to trimming and J lost 4 bases, with 20 bases between them. Germline values: CDR1 MDHEN, CDR2 SYDVKM. There are 16 residues in the CDR3. CDR3 loop: CASSPSPEGVIYGYTF. The CDR3 DNA follows: TGTGCCAGCAGTCCGAGCCCGGAGGGGGTAATCTATGGCTACACCTTC.

This chain's CDR3 is CASGSTLGARDSTGYEQFF. Written as DNA, the CDR3 is TGTGCTAGTGGGTCCACCCTGGGGGCGAGAGATAGTACAGGGTATGAGCAGTTCTTC. The chain links TRBV12-5 to TRBJ2-1; TRBD1 might be the D (6 bases). The CDR3 contains 19 residues. Trimming stripped 6 bases from V and 8 bases from J, with 32 bases between. From germline, CDR1 is LGHNT and CDR2 FRNRAP.